The 16 T cell receptor beta chains presented below share a single source sample, sequenced in a study of naive and memory T cell subsets. Treatment given: skin biopsy from PPD injection site in Mantoux-positive individual. A UMI-containing oligonucleotide was joined by 3' ligation to the TCR cDNA template. Ligated cDNA underwent four rounds of PCR with nested alpha and beta constant region primers and SP2. One entry per CDR3 protein results from TCRdb running MiXCR on the UMI-ligation and nested PCR reads. The data contain about 24,000 distinct CDR3 sequences, approximately 5.7% of them singletons. The sequencing used skin, collected from a tuberculin skin test site. The origin of the receptors is an adult in good health.

By sample share, this clonotype is medium-sized (0.01 to 0.1%). This chain connects TRBV6-1 to TRBJ2-3; D not resolved. Germline-derived CDR1 and CDR2 are MNHNS and SASEGT. The V end was cut by 3 bases, the J end by 2 bases, with 15 bases between. The CDR3 runs 16 residues. The CDR3 DNA reads as TGTGCCAGCAGTGATCCGGCTAGATATGACACAGATACGCAGTATTTT. Amino acid sequence: CASSDPARYDTDTQYF.

This clonotype showed up just a few times. The J gene is TRBJ2-7, the V gene TRBV29-1; D might be TRBD1 (6 bases). CDR1 is SQVTM and CDR2 is ANQGSEA in the germline V gene. CDR3 length: 12 amino acids. CDR3 region: CSITGISYEQYF. CDR3 nucleotide sequence: TGCAGTATTACAGGGATCTCCTACGAGCAGTACTTC.

The table lists this clonotype with many counts. This chain links TRBV5-8 with TRBJ2-5; the D gene is possibly TRBD1 (6 bases). The V gene's germline CDR1 is SGHTS and CDR2 YDEGEE. V lost 1 base and J 12 bases, leaving 10 bases between the germline ends. The CDR3 extends over 11 amino acids. The CDR3 DNA reads as TGTGCCAGCAGCTTGAGGGGGACGAAGTACTTC. It yields the protein CASSLRGTKYF. The whole variable domain, filled in from reference TRBV5-8 and TRBJ2-5, reads EAGVTQSPTHLIKTRGQQATLRCSPISGHTSVYWYQQALGLGLQFLLWYDEGEERNRGNFPPRFSGRQFPNYSSELNVNALELEDSALYLCASSLRGTKYFGPGTRLLVL.

The count of this clonotype is one. This may be a read error, as it is one base from a much larger clone. The J gene is TRBJ2-7, the V gene TRBV20-1; 11 bases map to TRBD2. Germline CDR1 is DFQATT and CDR2 is SNEGSKA (reference sequence). The CDR3 sequence is 14 residues long. Trimming took 5 bases from V and 8 from J; bases not matched to a gene: 11. CDR3 loop: CSAYTSGSSYKQYF. Written as DNA, the CDR3 is TGCAGTGCTTACACTAGCGGGAGTAGTTACAAGCAGTACTTC.

This clonotype is deemed medium-sized. V and J are TRBV4-3 and TRBJ2-3; 12 bases match TRBD2. With V trimmed by 3 bases and J by 4 bases, 2 bases remained unmatched. This CDR3 spans 15 amino acids. Germline V CDR1 and CDR2: LGHNA, YSLEER. The CDR3 region has the DNA TGCGCCAGCAGCCAGACTAGCGGGAGTGCAGATACGCAGTATTTT. Residues: CASSQTSGSADTQYF.

CDR3 region: CASSQDRDRGTYGYTF. The CDR3 bases are TGTGCCAGCTCACAAGACCGGGACAGGGGGACATATGGCTACACCTTC. The chain recombines TRBV18 with TRBJ1-2; 11 positions match TRBD1. With V trimmed by 4 bases and J by 5 bases, 9 bases remained unmatched. This CDR3 is 16 amino acids long. The germline V gene encodes CDR1 KGHSH and CDR2 LQKENI.

This clonotype was observed many times. The V gene is TRBV12-3 or TRBV12-4, the J gene TRBJ2-1; the D gene could be TRBD1 or TRBD2 (6 bases each). Trimming took off 4 bases at V and 9 bases at J, with 13 bases between the two ends. This CDR3 is built from 13 residues. The CDR3 region has the DNA TGTGCCAGCAGTTCGGGGGCCGGACTTGAGCAGTTCTTC. This translates into CASSSGAGLEQFF.

This clonotype has at least ten counts. The chain combines TRBV18 with TRBJ2-7; 10 nucleotides match TRBD1. V lost 3 bases and J lost 6; bases outside the gene matches: 8. Germline CDR1 KGHSH, CDR2 LQKENI. The CDR3 extends over 15 amino acids. CDR3 loop: CASSPLVTGGAEQYF. The CDR3 DNA sequence: TGTGCCAGCTCACCCTTAGTGACAGGGGGCGCCGAGCAGTACTTC.

In its sample, this clonotype was seen a few times. This rearrangement joins TRBV9 to TRBJ2-2, with a tentative D call TRBD2 (5 bases). Trimming stripped 0 bases from V and 4 bases from J, with 13 bases between. The CDR3 runs 16 residues. Per the germline V gene, CDR1 is SGDLS and CDR2 is YYNGEE. CDR3 coding DNA: TGTGCCAGCAGCGTAGGGCCGGACTCTACCACCGGGGAGCTGTTTTTT. Translation gives CASSVGPDSTTGELFF.

This rearrangement joins TRBV20-1 to TRBJ1-3; D is possibly TRBD1 (6 bases). V was clipped by 6 bases and J by 2 bases, with 11 bases between them. Looked up from germline, CDR1 is DFQATT and CDR2 is SNEGSKA (reference sequence). There are 13 residues in the CDR3. CDR3: CSARTDAGNTIYF. The CDR3, as DNA: TGCAGTGCCAGGACAGACGCTGGAAACACCATATATTTT.

This clonotype was recorded many times. The chain uses TRBV4-1 and TRBJ2-1; D is ambiguous. The CDR3 contains 13 residues. Germline loops: CDR1 MGHRA, CDR2 YSYEKL. Trimming removed 1 base from V and 8 bases from J, with 9 bases in between. In DNA form, the CDR3 reads TGCGCCAGCAGCCAAGGGACCCTCGATGAGCAGTTCTTC. It specifies CASSQGTLDEQFF.

As to this clonotype: This may be a read error, as it is one base from a much larger clone. The CDR3 ends on some other residue instead of the conserved phenylalanine or tryptophan, so this is likely a read error. The chain recombines TRBV5-4 with TRBJ1-1; 11 bases are a match to TRBD1. Germline V gives CDR1 SGHNT, CDR2 YYREEE (reference sequence). With V trimmed by 4 bases and J by 10 bases, 15 bases remained unmatched. The CDR3 sequence is 16 residues long. As DNA, the CDR3 is TGTGCCAGCAGCCCAGGACAGGGGGCTGTAGGTTCAGGAGCTTTCCTT. The encoded protein is CASSPGQGAVGSGAFL.

At least ten counts were recorded for this clonotype. The chain has TRBV29-1 and TRBJ2-1, with 9 positions matching TRBD2. Trimming at V came to 4 bases and at J to 3 bases, leaving 4 bases not matched to a gene. Germline V gene sequence: CDR1 SQVTM, CDR2 ANQGSEA. The CDR3 spans 14 residues. CDR3 region: CSVGKTSGYNEQFF. The CDR3 DNA reads as TGCAGCGTTGGCAAGACTAGCGGCTACAATGAGCAGTTCTTC.

Ten or more counts support this clonotype. The CDR3 nucleotides read TGTGCCAGCAGTCGCAGATCTGGGGCCAACGTCCTGACTTTC. This codes for CASSRRSGANVLTF. J is TRBJ2-6 and V is TRBV12-3 or TRBV12-4, with D unclear. The CDR3 is 14 amino acids. The V end was cut by 5 bases, the J end by 1 base, with 6 bases between.

This clonotype appeared many times. This chain joins TRBV9 and TRBJ2-3, with 9 bases identical to TRBD2. The length of the CDR3 is 17 residues. The J segment lost 3 bases and the V segment lost 0 bases, leaving 8 bases of the junction unmatched. CDR1 and CDR2 from the germline V gene are SGDLS and YYNGEE. The CDR3 is CASSVDRGGRATDTQYF. DNA for the CDR3: TGTGCCAGCAGCGTAGATCGAGGCGGGAGGGCAACAGATACGCAGTATTTT.

As to this clonotype: Given a much more abundant clone one base away, this may be a read error. This chain connects TRBV19 to TRBJ2-1; a possible D gene is TRBD1 (6 bases). CDR1 and CDR2 (germline): LNHDA, SQIVND (reference sequence). Trimming took off 4 bases at V and 1 base at J, with 11 bases between the two ends. CDR3 size: 15 residues. CDR3 DNA: TGTGCCAGTAGTAGCGACAGGTGTTCCTACAATGAGCAGTTCTTC. Amino acids: CASSSDRCSYNEQFF.